This T cell receptor (beta chain) originates from a study of vaccination and CD4 T cells after COVID-19. Study context: Post-vaccine sampling followed dose two by a median roughly 74 days (range 14 to 241).

Treatment reported: approximately nine-day PBMC culture with coronavirus spike peptide pools or control peptides (ViraFEST assay). This clonotype was counted only a few times. Its antigen remains unidentified. Trimming left V 5 bases short and J 1 base short, with 9 bases between. From germline, CDR1 is MNHNS and CDR2 SASEGT. The CDR3 totals 14 residues. Cultured CD4+ T cell DNA was sequenced using the Oncomine TCR Beta short-read assay. Someone extracted genomic DNA from cultured CD4+ T cells. TCRdb independently ran MiXCR on the PCR reads; one entry per CDR3 protein. Here the sample spans roughly 20,000 distinct CDR3 sequences, roughly three fifths being singletons. Regarding the study as a whole: The cohort comprised relatively few convalescent patients, and no early post-infection timepoints were analyzed. Only after vaccination were a median 86.3% of convalescents' reactive clones seen.

The chain recombines TRBV6-1 with TRBJ1-5; D is perhaps TRBD1 (5 bases). Source: CD4+ T cells from blood, cultured in vitro, taken after SARS-CoV-2 vaccination. The clonotype was recovered from a human donor who had recovered from COVID-19. CDR3 residues: CASSNGASNQPQHF. The DNA of the CDR3 is TGTGCCAGCAGTAACGGGGCGAGCAATCAGCCCCAGCATTTT.